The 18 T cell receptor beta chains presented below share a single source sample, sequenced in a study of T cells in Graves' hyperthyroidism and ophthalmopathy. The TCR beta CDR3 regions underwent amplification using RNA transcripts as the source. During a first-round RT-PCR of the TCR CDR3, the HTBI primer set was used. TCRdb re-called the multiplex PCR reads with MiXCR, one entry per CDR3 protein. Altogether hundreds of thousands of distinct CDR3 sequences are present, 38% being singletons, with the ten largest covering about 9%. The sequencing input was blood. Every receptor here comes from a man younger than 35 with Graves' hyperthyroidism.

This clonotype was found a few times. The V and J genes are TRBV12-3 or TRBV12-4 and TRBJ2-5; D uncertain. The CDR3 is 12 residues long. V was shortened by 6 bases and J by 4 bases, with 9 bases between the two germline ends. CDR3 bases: TGTGCCAGCAGCCAGACCCTAGAGACCCAGTACTTC. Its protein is CASSQTLETQYF.

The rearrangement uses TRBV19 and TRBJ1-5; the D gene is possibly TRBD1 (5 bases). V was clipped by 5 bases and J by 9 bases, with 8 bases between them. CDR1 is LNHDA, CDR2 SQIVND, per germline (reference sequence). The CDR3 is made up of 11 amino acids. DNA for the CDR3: TGTGCCAGTAGTCGGGGGGGGCCCCAGCATTTT. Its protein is CASSRGGPQHF.

Written as DNA, the CDR3 is TGTGCCAGCAGTCTCGCGGGGAGCTCCTACAATGAGCAGTACTTC. The encoded protein is CASSLAGSSYNEQYF. This chain uses TRBV7-2 with TRBJ2-1; weak D call: TRBD2 (6 bases). Matching the DNA end better, TRBJ2-7 makes the J call doubtful. Germline-derived CDR1 and CDR2 are SGHTA and FQGNSA. The CDR3 consists of 15 residues.

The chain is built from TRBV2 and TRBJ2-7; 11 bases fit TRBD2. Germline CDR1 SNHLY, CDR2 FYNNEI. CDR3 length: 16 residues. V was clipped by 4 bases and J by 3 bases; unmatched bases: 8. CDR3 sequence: CASSARGTSGLYEQYF. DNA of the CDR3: TGTGCCAGCAGTGCTAGAGGGACTAGCGGACTCTACGAGCAGTACTTC.

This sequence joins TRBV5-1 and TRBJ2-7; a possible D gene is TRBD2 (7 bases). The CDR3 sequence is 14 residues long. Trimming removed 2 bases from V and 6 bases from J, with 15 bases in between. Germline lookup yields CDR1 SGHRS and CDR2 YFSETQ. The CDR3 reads CASSFVEGGREQYF. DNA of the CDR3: TGCGCCAGCAGCTTCGTCGAGGGGGGGCGCGAGCAGTACTTC.

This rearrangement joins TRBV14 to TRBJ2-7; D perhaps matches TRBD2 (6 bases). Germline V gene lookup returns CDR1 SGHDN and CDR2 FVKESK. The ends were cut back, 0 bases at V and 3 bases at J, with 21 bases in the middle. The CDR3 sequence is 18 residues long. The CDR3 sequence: CASSQDPKGTAKDYEQYF. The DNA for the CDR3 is TGTGCCAGCAGCCAAGATCCCAAGGGGACTGCGAAGGACTACGAGCAGTACTTC.

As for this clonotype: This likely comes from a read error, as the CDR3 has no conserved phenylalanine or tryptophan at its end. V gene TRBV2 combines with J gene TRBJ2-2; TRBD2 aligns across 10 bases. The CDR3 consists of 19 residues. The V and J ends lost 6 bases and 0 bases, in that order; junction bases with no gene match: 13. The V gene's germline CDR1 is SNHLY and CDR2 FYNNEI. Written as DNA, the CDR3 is TGTGCCAGCAGGGACGGACTAGCGGAAGGAACAGCGAACACCGGGGAGCTGTTTATT. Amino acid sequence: CASRDGLAEGTANTGELFI.

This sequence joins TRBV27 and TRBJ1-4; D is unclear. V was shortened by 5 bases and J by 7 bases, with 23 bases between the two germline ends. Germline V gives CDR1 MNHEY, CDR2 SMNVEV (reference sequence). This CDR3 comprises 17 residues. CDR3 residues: CASSRLPQREGGEKLFF. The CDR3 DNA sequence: TGTGCCAGCAGTCGACTACCCCAGCGGGAAGGTGGTGAAAAACTGTTTTTT. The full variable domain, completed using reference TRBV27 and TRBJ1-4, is EAQVTQNPRYLITVTGKKLTVTCSQNMNHEYMSWYRQDPGLGLRQIYYSMNVEVTDKGDVPEGYKVSRKEKRNFPLILESPSPNQTSLYFCASSRLPQREGGEKLFFGSGTQLSVL.

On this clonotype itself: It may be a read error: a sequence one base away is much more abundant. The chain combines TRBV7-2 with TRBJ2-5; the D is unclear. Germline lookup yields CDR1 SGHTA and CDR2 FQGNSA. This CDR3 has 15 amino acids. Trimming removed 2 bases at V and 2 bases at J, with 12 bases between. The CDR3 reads CASSLRVGHQETQYF. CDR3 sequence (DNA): TGTGCCAGCAGCTTAAGAGTGGGCCATCAAGAGACCCAGTACTTC.

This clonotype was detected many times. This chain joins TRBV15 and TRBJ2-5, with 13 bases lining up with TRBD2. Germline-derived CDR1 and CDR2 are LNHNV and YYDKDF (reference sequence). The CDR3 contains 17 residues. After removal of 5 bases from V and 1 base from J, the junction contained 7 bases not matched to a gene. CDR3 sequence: CATSSGTSGTPQETQYF. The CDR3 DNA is TGTGCCACCAGCTCGGGGACTAGCGGGACTCCCCAAGAGACCCAGTACTTC.

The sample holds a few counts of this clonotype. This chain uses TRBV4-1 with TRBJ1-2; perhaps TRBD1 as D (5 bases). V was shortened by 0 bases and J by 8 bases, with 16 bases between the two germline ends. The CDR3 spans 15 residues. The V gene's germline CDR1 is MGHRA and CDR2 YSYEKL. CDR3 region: CASSQDPSRDNGYTF. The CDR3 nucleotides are TGCGCCAGCAGCCAAGATCCCAGCAGGGATAACGGCTACACCTTC.

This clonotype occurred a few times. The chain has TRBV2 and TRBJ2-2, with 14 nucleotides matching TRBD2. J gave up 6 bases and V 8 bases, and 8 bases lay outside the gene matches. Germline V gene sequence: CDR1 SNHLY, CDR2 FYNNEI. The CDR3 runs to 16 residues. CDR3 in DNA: TGTGCCAGCCTACGACTAGCGGGGGGGTCCCCCGGGGAGCTGTTTTTT. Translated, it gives CASLRLAGGSPGELFF.

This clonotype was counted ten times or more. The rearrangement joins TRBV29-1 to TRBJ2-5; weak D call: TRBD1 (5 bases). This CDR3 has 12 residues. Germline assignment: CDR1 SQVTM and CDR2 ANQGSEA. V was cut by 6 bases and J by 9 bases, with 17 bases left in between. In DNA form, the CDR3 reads TGCAGCGTAGGGGCCCTCTCCGAGGCCCAGTACTTC. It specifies CSVGALSEAQYF. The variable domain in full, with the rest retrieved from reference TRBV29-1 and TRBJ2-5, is SAVISQKPSRDICQRGTSLTIQCQVDSQVTMMFWYRQQPGQSLTLIATANQGSEATYESGFVIDKFPISRPNLTFSTLTVSNMSPEDSSIYLCSVGALSEAQYFGPGTRLLVL.

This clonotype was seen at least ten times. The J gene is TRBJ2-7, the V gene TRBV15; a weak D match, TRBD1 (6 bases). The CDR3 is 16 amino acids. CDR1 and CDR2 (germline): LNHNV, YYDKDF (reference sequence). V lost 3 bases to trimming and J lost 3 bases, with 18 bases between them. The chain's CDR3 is CATSRDNRVRSYEQYF. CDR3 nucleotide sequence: TGTGCCACCAGCAGGGACAACAGGGTTAGGAGCTACGAGCAGTACTTC.

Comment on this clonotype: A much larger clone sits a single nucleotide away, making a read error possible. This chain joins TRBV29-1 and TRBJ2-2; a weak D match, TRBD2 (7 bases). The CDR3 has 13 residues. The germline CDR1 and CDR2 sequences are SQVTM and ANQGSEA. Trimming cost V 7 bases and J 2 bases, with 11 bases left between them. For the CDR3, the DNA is TGCAGCGGAGGGGGGGACAACACCGGGGAGCTGTTTTTT. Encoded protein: CSGGGDNTGELFF.

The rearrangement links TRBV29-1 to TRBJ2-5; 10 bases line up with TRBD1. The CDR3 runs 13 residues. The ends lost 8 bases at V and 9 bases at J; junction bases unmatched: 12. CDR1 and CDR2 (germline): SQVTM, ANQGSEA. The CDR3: CSTDRGGKAAQYF. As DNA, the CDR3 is TGCAGCACGGACAGGGGGGGTAAGGCGGCCCAGTACTTC.

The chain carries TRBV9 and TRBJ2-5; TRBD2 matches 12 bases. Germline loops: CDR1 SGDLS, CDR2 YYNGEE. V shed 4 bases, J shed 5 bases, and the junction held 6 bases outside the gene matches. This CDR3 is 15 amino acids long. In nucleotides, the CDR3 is TGTGCCAGCAGCTCCGTTACTAGCGGGAGGGAGACCCAGTACTTC. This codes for CASSSVTSGRETQYF.

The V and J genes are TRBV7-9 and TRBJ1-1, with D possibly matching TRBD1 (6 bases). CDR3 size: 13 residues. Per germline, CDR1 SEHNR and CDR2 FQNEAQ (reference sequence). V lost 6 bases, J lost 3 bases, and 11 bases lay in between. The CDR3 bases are TGTGCCAGCAGGACAGGTGGAGACACTGAAGCTTTCTTT. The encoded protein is CASRTGGDTEAFF. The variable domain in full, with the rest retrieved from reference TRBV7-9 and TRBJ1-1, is DTGVSQNPRHKITKRGQNVTFRCDPISEHNRLYWYRQTLGQGPEFLTYFQNEAQLEKSRLLSDRFSAERPKGSFSTLEIQRTEQGDSAMYLCASRTGGDTEAFFGQGTRLTVV.